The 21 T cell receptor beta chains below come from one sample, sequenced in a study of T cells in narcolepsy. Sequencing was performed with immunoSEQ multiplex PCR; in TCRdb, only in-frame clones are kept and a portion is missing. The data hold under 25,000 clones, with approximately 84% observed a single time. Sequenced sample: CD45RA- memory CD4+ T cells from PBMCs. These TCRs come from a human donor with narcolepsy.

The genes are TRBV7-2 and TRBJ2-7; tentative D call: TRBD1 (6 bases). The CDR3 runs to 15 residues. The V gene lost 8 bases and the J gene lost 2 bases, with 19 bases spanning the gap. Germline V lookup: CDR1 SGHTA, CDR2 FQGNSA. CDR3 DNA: TGTGCCAGCCGCGTGGACCCACAGGGAACCTACGAGCAGTACTTC. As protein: CASRVDPQGTYEQYF.

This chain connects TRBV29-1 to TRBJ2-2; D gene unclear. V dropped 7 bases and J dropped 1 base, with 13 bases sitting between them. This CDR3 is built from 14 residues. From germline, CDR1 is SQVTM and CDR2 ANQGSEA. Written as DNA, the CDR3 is TGCAGCGCCTTAGGGTATCAGAACACCGGGGAGCTGTTTTTT. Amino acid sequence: CSALGYQNTGELFF.

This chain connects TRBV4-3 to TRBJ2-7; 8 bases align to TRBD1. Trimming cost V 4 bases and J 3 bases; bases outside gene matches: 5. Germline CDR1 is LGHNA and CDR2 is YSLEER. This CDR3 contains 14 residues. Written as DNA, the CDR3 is TGCGCCAGCAGCCGGAACAGGGGGAACTACGAGCAGTACTTC. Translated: CASSRNRGNYEQYF.

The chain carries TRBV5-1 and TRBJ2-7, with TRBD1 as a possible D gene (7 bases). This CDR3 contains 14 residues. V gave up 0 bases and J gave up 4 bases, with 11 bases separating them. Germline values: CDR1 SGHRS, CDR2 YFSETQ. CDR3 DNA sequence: TGCGCCAGCAGCTTGGTCCAGGGGGGATACGAGCAGTACTTC. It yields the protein CASSLVQGGYEQYF.

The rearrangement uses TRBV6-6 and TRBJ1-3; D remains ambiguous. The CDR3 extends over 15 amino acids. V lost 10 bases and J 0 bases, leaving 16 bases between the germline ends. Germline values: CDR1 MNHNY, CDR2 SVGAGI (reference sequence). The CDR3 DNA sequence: TGTGCCACCCGAATCTCCGGGGACTCTGGAAACACCATATATTTT. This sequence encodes CATRISGDSGNTIYF.

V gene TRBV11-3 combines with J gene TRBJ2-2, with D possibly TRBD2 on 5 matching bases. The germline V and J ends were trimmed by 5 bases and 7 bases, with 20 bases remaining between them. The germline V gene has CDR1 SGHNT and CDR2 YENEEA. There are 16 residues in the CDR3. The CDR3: CASSESPPPGNGELFF. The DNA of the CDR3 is TGTGCCAGCAGCGAAAGCCCCCCTCCGGGGAACGGGGAGCTGTTTTTT.

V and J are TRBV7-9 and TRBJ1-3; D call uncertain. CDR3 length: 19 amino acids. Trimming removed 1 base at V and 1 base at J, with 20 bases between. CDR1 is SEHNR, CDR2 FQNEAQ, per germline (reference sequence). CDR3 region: CASSLELSWSSQSGNTIYF. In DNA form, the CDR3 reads TGTGCCAGCAGCTTAGAATTGAGTTGGTCTTCACAATCTGGAAACACCATATATTTT.

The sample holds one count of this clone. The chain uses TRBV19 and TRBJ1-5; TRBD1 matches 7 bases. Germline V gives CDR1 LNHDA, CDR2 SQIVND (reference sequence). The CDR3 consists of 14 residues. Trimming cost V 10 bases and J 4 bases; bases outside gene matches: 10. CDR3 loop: CATQRGTANQPQHF. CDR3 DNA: TGTGCCACCCAGAGGGGGACAGCAAATCAGCCCCAGCATTTT.

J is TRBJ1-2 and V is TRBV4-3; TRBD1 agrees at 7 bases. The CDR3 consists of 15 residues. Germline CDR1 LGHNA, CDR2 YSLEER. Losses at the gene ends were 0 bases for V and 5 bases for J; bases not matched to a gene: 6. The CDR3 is CASSQDLGRGYGYTF. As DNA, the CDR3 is TGCGCCAGCAGCCAAGATTTGGGCAGGGGGTATGGCTACACCTTC.

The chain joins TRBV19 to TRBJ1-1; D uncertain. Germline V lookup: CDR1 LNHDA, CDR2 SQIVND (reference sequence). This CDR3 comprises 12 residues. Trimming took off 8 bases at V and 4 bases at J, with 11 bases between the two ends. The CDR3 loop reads CASQGEGTEAFF. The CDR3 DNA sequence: TGTGCCAGTCAAGGTGAGGGCACTGAAGCTTTCTTT. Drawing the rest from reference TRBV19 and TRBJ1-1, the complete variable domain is DGGITQSPKYLFRKEGQNVTLSCEQNLNHDAMYWYRQDPGQGLRLIYYSQIVNDFQKGDIAEGYSVSREKKESFPLTVTSAQKNPTAFYLCASQGEGTEAFFGQGTRLTVV.

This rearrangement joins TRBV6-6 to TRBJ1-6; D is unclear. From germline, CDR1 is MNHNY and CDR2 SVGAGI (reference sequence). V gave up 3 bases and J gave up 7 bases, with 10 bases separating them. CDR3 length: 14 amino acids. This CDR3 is CASSYTDPNSPLHF. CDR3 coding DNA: TGTGCCAGCAGTTATACGGACCCCAATTCACCCCTCCACTTT.

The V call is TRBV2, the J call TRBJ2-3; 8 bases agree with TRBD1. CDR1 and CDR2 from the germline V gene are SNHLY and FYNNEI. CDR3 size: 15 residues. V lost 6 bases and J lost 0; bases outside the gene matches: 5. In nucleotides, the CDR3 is TGTGCCAGCAGAGGACAGGGATCTAGCACAGATACGCAGTATTTT. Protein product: CASRGQGSSTDTQYF. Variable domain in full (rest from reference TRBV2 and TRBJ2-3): EPEVTQTPSHQVTQMGQEVILRCVPISNHLYFYWYRQILGQKVEFLVSFYNNEISEKSEIFDDQFSVERPDGSNFTLKIRSTKLEDSAMYFCASRGQGSSTDTQYFGPGTRLTVL.

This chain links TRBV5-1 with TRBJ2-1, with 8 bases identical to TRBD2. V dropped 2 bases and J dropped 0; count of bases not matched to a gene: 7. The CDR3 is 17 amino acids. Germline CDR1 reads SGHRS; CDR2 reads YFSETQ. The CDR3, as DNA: TGCGCCAGCAGCTTATTAACTAGCGGCCGCTCCTACAATGAGCAGTTCTTC. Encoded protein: CASSLLTSGRSYNEQFF.

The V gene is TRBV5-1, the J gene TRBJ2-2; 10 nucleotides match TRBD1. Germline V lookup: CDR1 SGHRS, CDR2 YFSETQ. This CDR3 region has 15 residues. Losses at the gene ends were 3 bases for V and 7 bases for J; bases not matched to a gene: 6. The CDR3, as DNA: TGCGCCAGCAGCTCGCGGGACAGGGGAATCGGGGAGCTGTTTTTT. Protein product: CASSSRDRGIGELFF.

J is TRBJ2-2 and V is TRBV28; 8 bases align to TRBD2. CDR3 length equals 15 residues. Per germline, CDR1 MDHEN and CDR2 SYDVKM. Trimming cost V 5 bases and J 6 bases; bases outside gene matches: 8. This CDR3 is CASSNPGGTSGELFF. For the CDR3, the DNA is TGTGCCAGCAGTAACCCGGGAGGGACGTCCGGGGAGCTGTTTTTT.

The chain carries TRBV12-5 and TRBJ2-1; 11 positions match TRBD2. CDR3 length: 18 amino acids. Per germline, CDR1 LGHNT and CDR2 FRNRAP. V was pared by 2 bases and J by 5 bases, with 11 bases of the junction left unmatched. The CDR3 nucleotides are TGTGCTAGTGGTTTGTCCTCGGGTGGACTAGCGGGCAACAATGAGCAGTTCTTC. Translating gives CASGLSSGGLAGNNEQFF.

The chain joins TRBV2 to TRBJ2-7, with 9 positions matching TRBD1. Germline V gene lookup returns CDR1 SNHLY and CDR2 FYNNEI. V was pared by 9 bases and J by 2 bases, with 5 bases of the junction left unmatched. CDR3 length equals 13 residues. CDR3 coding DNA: TGTGCCAGATCCGGGACAGGGCCCTACGAGCAGTACTTC. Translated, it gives CARSGTGPYEQYF.

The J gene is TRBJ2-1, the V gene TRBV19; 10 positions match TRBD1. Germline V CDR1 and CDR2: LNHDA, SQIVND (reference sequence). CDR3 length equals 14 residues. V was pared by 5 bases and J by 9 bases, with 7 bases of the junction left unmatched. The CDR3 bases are TGTGCCAGTAGTCGGGGACAGGGGATGGGTGAGCAGTTCTTC. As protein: CASSRGQGMGEQFF.

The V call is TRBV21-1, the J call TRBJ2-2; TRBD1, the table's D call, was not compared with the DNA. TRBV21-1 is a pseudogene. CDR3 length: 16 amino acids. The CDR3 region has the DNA TGTGCCAGCAGCAAAACCGGGACAGGGAACACCGGGGAGCTGTTTTTT. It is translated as CASSKTGTGNTGELFF.

CDR3 in amino acids: CASRTLYSVGGYTF. CDR3 nucleotides: TGTGCCAGCAGAACACTCTACAGCGTTGGCGGCTACACCTTC. The chain carries TRBV27 and TRBJ1-2; D gene uncertain. CDR3 length: 14 residues. V was pared by 6 bases and J by 8 bases, with 19 bases between. Germline assignment: CDR1 MNHEY and CDR2 SMNVEV (reference sequence).

CDR3 coding DNA: TGTGCCAGCAGCCATAGAGTGGTTGGGGCCAACGTCCTGACTTTC. Its protein is CASSHRVVGANVLTF. The V and J genes are TRBV7-3 and TRBJ2-6; D gene unclear. This CDR3 has 15 amino acids. Per germline, CDR1 SGHTA and CDR2 FQGTGA. V lost 5 bases to trimming and J lost 3 bases, with 11 bases between them.